The 8 T cell receptor beta chains presented below share a single source sample, sequenced in a study of regulatory T cells in long-lasting Graves disease. CDR3 regions were amplified by Arm-PCR using iRepertoire HTBI primers to build TCR beta libraries. TCRdb redid the calling of the multiplex PCR reads with MiXCR, one entry per CDR3 protein. The sample records hundreds of thousands of distinct CDR3 sequences, around 20% being singletons. Documented time point: persistent/refractory GD, antithyroid drugs over 5 years with positive TRAb. Extracted RNA from PBMCs served as the source of the TCR library. Sequencing used peripheral blood mononuclear cells (PBMCs), obtained when the disease was refractory, from a patient treated with antithyroid drugs. Receptors originate from a female donor with Graves disease.

This clonotype occurred a few times. The chain carries TRBV27 and TRBJ1-2; perhaps TRBD1 as D (6 bases). CDR1 is MNHEY and CDR2 is SMNVEV in the germline V gene (reference sequence). The CDR3 spans 14 residues. The ends were cut back, 5 bases at V and 4 bases at J, with 14 bases in the middle. The CDR3 coding sequence is TGTGCCAGCAGTCCGTTCAGGGGAATCTATGGCTACACCTTC. Amino acids: CASSPFRGIYGYTF.

This clonotype was recorded many times. The chain recombines TRBV2 with TRBJ1-2; maybe TRBD1 (5 bases). The CDR3 runs to 13 residues. Trimming removed 8 bases at V and 4 bases at J, with 14 bases between. Germline-derived CDR1 and CDR2 are SNHLY and FYNNEI. CDR3 sequence (DNA): TGTGCCAGCTTCTACGGGGGGAGCTATGGCTACACCTTC. It translates to CASFYGGSYGYTF.

The V gene is TRBV3-1, the J gene TRBJ1-1; possible D gene TRBD1, 6 bases. The germline V gene has CDR1 LGHDT and CDR2 YNNKEL (reference sequence). The CDR3 loop spans 15 amino acids. The V and J ends lost 4 bases and 0 bases respectively, with 12 bases between them. The CDR3 nucleotides read TGTGCCAGCAGCCGGCGAACAGGGTTGAACACTGAAGCTTTCTTT. This codes for CASSRRTGLNTEAFF.

This clonotype was recorded at least ten times. The chain couples TRBV28 to TRBJ2-4, with D unclear. Germline V lookup: CDR1 MDHEN, CDR2 SYDVKM. V dropped 10 bases and J dropped 0 bases, with 13 bases sitting between them. This CDR3 is 14 amino acids long. Here the CDR3 DNA reads TGTGCCACCAGCCTGGGGATAGCCAAAAACATTCAGTACTTC. This codes for CATSLGIAKNIQYF. Drawing the rest from reference TRBV28 and TRBJ2-4, the complete variable domain is DVKVTQSSRYLVKRTGEKVFLECVQDMDHENMFWYRQDPGLGLRLIYFSYDVKMKEKGDIPEGYSVSREKKERFSLILESASTNQTSMYLCATSLGIAKNIQYFGAGTRLSVL.

The table lists this clonotype with a few counts. The V and J genes are TRBV10-3 and TRBJ2-2; maybe TRBD1 (6 bases). Per germline, CDR1 ENHRY and CDR2 SYGVKD. The CDR3 is made up of 17 amino acids. Trimming took off 0 bases at V and 1 base at J, with 12 bases between the two ends. CDR3 amino acids: CAISESTRTVNTGELFF. The CDR3 coding sequence is TGTGCCATCAGTGAGTCAACGAGGACAGTGAACACCGGGGAGCTGTTTTTT.

This clonotype showed up many times. This chain links TRBV6-1 with TRBJ2-7; D possibly corresponds to TRBD2 (6 bases). The V gene's germline CDR1 is MNHNS and CDR2 SASEGT. Trimming shortened V by 5 bases and J by 6 bases, and 11 bases separated the two germline ends. The CDR3 covers 12 residues. The CDR3 loop reads CASSILGGEQYF. CDR3 coding DNA: TGTGCCAGCAGTATCCTGGGGGGCGAGCAGTACTTC.

This clonotype was seen many times. The V gene is TRBV7-8, the J gene TRBJ2-7; D gene ambiguous. In germline, CDR1 is SGHVS, CDR2 FQNEAQ. V gave up 4 bases and J gave up 7 bases, with 14 bases separating them. This CDR3 region has 13 residues. The CDR3 nucleotides read TGTGCCAGCAGCTCTCTGGCGCGTCGGGAGCAGTACTTC. Encoded protein: CASSSLARREQYF.

There are many counts of this clonotype. The chain combines TRBV10-3 with TRBJ1-1, with D perhaps matching TRBD1 (5 bases). The CDR3 covers 12 residues. Germline V gene sequence: CDR1 ENHRY, CDR2 SYGVKD. Trimming stripped 4 bases from V and 12 bases from J, with 15 bases between. CDR3 amino acids: CAISGKQASPFF. CDR3 DNA: TGTGCCATCAGTGGAAAACAGGCGTCTCCTTTCTTT.